These 7 T cell receptor beta chains came from one sample sequenced in a study of T cells after posttransplantation cyclophosphamide. This table comes from immunoSEQ multiplex PCR, and its TCRdb copy is limited to in-frame clones, with some not included. Singletons are absent from the sample, which has fewer than 35,000 clones. Sample: PBMCs. The receptor set was obtained from a woman in her sixties or seventies in good health, CMV-negative, and a related stem cell transplant donor.

The table lists this clone with a few counts. The rearrangement uses TRBV7-2 and TRBJ2-2; D uncertain. Deletions cut 5 bases from V and 6 bases from J, with 10 bases between. The germline gives CDR1 SGHTA, CDR2 FQGNSA. The CDR3 loop spans 13 amino acids. The CDR3 region has the DNA TGTGCCAGCAGCCGAGCAAGGGCCGGGGAGCTGTTTTTT. Translating gives CASSRARAGELFF.

In its sample, this clone was seen many times. The rearrangement links TRBV10-3 to TRBJ2-7; 10 bases agree with TRBD1. There are 14 residues in the CDR3. Germline trimming cut 4 bases from V and 1 base from J; bases unmatched to any gene: 1. Germline CDR1 ENHRY, CDR2 SYGVKD. CDR3 region: CAISAGQGSYEQYF. In DNA, the CDR3 is TGTGCCATCAGTGCGGGACAGGGGTCCTACGAGCAGTACTTC.

DNA for the CDR3: TGTGCCACCAGCAGGATCCTGCGGACTGAAGCTTTCTTT. Translation gives CATSRILRTEAFF. This chain connects TRBV15 to TRBJ1-1; D is uncertain. CDR1 and CDR2 from the germline V gene are LNHNV and YYDKDF (reference sequence). V lost 3 bases to trimming and J lost 5 bases, with 10 bases between them. The CDR3 runs to 13 residues. Supplemented by reference TRBV15 and TRBJ1-1, the full variable domain reads DAMVIQNPRYQVTQFGKPVTLSCSQTLNHNVMYWYQQKSSQAPKLLFHYYDKDFNNEADTPDNFQSRRPNTSFCFLDIRSPGLGDTAMYLCATSRILRTEAFFGQGTRLTVV.

This clone has at least ten counts. V gene TRBV10-1 combines with J gene TRBJ1-2; 8 nucleotides match TRBD1. V was pared by 5 bases and J by 4 bases, with 12 bases of the junction left unmatched. Germline V lookup: CDR1 WNHNN, CDR2 SYGVQD (reference sequence). This CDR3 has 16 residues. CDR3: CASSPGPGQALYGYTF. The CDR3 coding sequence is TGCGCCAGCAGTCCCGGTCCGGGACAGGCACTCTATGGCTACACCTTC.

This clone was counted ten times or more. This chain uses TRBV28 with TRBJ2-7; 16 bases fit TRBD2. CDR1 and CDR2 (germline): MDHEN, SYDVKM. This CDR3 region has 18 residues. Trimming took 4 bases from V and 7 from J; bases not matched to a gene: 13. CDR3: CASSYSGLAGGERWEQYF. For the CDR3, the DNA is TGTGCCAGCAGTTACTCGGGACTAGCGGGAGGGGAGCGTTGGGAGCAGTACTTC.

This clone was observed many times. This chain connects TRBV4-1 to TRBJ2-6; 8 bases agree with TRBD1. Germline V gene sequence: CDR1 MGHRA, CDR2 YSYEKL. The CDR3 extends over 15 amino acids. V lost 4 bases and J lost 4; bases outside the gene matches: 3. The CDR3 here is CASSPQGAGANVLTF. The CDR3 DNA sequence: TGCGCCAGCAGCCCGCAGGGGGCAGGGGCCAACGTCCTGACTTTC.

This clone has more than one count but fewer than ten. This chain joins TRBV30 and TRBJ2-1; possibly TRBD1 for D (5 bases). The length of the CDR3 is 11 residues. CDR1 is GTSNPN, CDR2 SVGIG, per germline (reference sequence). Trimming removed 2 bases at V and 10 bases at J, with 9 bases between. Here the CDR3 reads CAWSLGVEQFF. In nucleotides, the CDR3 is TGTGCCTGGAGTTTAGGGGTCGAGCAGTTCTTC.